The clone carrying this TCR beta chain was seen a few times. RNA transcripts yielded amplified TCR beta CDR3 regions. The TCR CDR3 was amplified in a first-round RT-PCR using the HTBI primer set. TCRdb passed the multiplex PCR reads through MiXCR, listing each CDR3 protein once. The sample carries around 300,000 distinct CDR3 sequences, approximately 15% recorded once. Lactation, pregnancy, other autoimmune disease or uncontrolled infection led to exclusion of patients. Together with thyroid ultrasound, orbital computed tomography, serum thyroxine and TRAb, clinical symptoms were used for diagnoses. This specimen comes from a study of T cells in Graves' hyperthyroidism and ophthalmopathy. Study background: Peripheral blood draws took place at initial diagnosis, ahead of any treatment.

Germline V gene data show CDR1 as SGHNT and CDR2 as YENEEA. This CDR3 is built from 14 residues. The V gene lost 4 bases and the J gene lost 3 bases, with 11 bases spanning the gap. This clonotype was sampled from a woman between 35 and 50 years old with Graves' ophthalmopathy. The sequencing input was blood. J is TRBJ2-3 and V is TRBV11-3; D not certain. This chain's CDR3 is CASSSSGPTDTQYF. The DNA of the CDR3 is TGTGCCAGCAGCTCCTCGGGCCCTACAGATACGCAGTATTTT.